This T cell receptor (beta chain) comes out of a study of memory CD4+ T cells and cytomegalovirus serostatus. The assay was immunoSEQ multiplex PCR, and TCRdb's table has in-frame clones only and misses some. The profile covers roughly 49,000 clones, with roughly 78% appearing a single time and about 0.8% taken by the ten largest. This clone showed up just a few times. The sort gate was single viable CD3+CD4+CD8-CD45RO+ cells for memory CD4+ T cells. CDR3 length: 15 residues. Trimming left V 4 bases short and J 6 bases short, with 16 bases between. Germline CDR1 SGDLS, CDR2 YYNGEE. The sequenced material came from memory CD4+ T cells from blood. The chain recombines TRBV9 with TRBJ2-2, with D tentatively TRBD1 or TRBD2 (5 bases each). The receptor was derived from an adult in good health and CMV-seronegative. The CDR3 region has the DNA TGTGCCAGCAGCAGAGGGGCAGTTGAGGCCGGGGAGCTGTTTTTT. Translating gives CASSRGAVEAGELFF.